This T cell receptor (beta chain) is drawn from a study of cytomegalovirus exposure and HLA in healthy donors. From germline, CDR1 is SGHTA and CDR2 FQGNSA. The V and J ends lost 5 bases and 1 base respectively, with 12 bases between them. The CDR3 totals 15 residues. With 60 Vbeta and 13 Jbeta primers, the PCR was carried out. Measured with immunoSEQ multiplex PCR; TCRdb has only the in-frame clones, and not every one. Among some 100,000 clones listed, around 73% were seen once. Material for sequencing was PBMCs. The sequence derives from a man aged 35 to 55 in good health and CMV-seronegative. V and J are TRBV7-2 and TRBJ2-1; tentative D call: TRBD2 (5 bases). The CDR3 protein is CASSLDSRSYNEQFF. The DNA for the CDR3 is TGTGCCAGCAGCCTGGACTCGAGGTCCTACAATGAGCAGTTCTTC.